This T cell receptor beta chain was identified during a study of tumor and adjacent non-tumor tissue in lung cancer. Study-wide findings and caveats: Tumor tissue had significantly higher TCR diversity than normal lung.

TCRbeta libraries were built with three rounds of nested PCR, modified from ARM-PCR. TCRdb ran MiXCR on the multiplex PCR reads and lists one entry per CDR3 protein. The table lists about 120,000 distinct CDR3 sequences, around 82% of them singletons. No cell sorting was done before RNA was extracted from the tissue. This clonotype was seen just once. What it binds is unknown. The CDR3 does not close with the conserved phenylalanine or tryptophan, likely indicating a read error. This CDR3 is built from 16 residues. Germline assignment: CDR1 SGHNT and CDR2 YENEEA. What was sequenced was lung tumor tissue. V and J are TRBV11-3 and TRBJ1-1; D is ambiguous. This receptor was identified in an older man with non-small cell lung cancer. Here the CDR3 DNA reads TGTGCCAGCGGCTTAAAGAGAGGGTGGATGAACACTGAAGCTTTCCTT. Encoded protein: CASGLKRGWMNTEAFL.